Each of the 21 T cell receptor beta chains below was sequenced from the same sample in a study of shared clonotypes between healthy human individuals. Profiled with immunoSEQ multiplex PCR; TCRdb holds only in-frame clones, not every one. The repertoire holds 550,000 to 750,000 clones, with 92% as singletons. Naive-designated CD8 cells lacked CD45RO, were positively enriched for CCR7, and omitted terminally differentiated effector memory CD45RA+ cells. The source material was naive CD8+ T cells sorted from blood. These TCRs come from a young man in good health.

The chain joins TRBV5-6 to TRBJ2-7, with 7 bases that match TRBD1. The junction had 2 bases not matched to a gene; V was cut back by 3 bases and J by 5 bases. CDR3 size: 12 residues. The germline V gene encodes CDR1 SGHDT and CDR2 YYEEEE. CDR3 in DNA: TGTGCCAGCAGCTCGACAGGGCACGAGCAGTACTTC. It codes for CASSSTGHEQYF.

V gene TRBV28 combines with J gene TRBJ2-7, with 10 bases lining up with TRBD1. J was trimmed by 4 bases and V by 4 bases; bases with no gene match: 7. CDR1 is MDHEN and CDR2 is SYDVKM in the germline V gene. This CDR3 has 15 amino acids. CDR3 coding DNA: TGTGCCAGCAGTTCTCGGACAGGGGGAAGATACGAGCAGTACTTC. Translation gives CASSSRTGGRYEQYF.

The J gene is TRBJ2-7, the V gene TRBV6-1, with 9 bases that match TRBD2. Trimming removed 4 bases from V and 3 bases from J; junction bases left unmatched: 19. Germline values: CDR1 MNHNS, CDR2 SASEGT. This CDR3 comprises 19 residues. This CDR3 is CASSGSEGRTSAINYEQYF. The CDR3 nucleotides read TGTGCCAGCAGTGGTTCAGAGGGGAGGACTAGCGCCATCAACTACGAGCAGTACTTC.

The chain links TRBV9 to TRBJ2-3; 12 nucleotides line up with TRBD2. Germline V lookup: CDR1 SGDLS, CDR2 YYNGEE. V lost 3 bases and J lost 1; bases outside the gene matches: 6. The CDR3 extends over 17 amino acids. The chain's CDR3 is CASSASTSGRGTDTQYF. In DNA, the CDR3 is TGTGCCAGCAGCGCTTCGACTAGCGGGAGAGGCACAGATACGCAGTATTTT.

This clone was seen once. This chain joins TRBV7-9 and TRBJ2-3; 7 bases match TRBD1. The CDR3 consists of 16 residues. V dropped 5 bases and J dropped 4; count of bases not matched to a gene: 12. Per the germline V gene, CDR1 is SEHNR and CDR2 is FQNEAQ (reference sequence). For the CDR3, the DNA is TGTGCCAGCAGCCCCGGCAGGGGGAAGGTCCCAGATACGCAGTATTTT. Amino acid sequence: CASSPGRGKVPDTQYF. The whole variable domain, filled in from reference TRBV7-9 and TRBJ2-3, reads DTGVSQNPRHKITKRGQNVTFRCDPISEHNRLYWYRQTLGQGPEFLTYFQNEAQLEKSRLLSDRFSAERPKGSFSTLEIQRTEQGDSAMYLCASSPGRGKVPDTQYFGPGTRLTVL.

The CDR3 DNA reads TGTGCCAGCAGCTTGGCCTTTCGACAGGGGGAATACAATGAGCAGTTCTTC. Translation: CASSLAFRQGEYNEQFF. The genes are TRBV5-4 and TRBJ2-1, with 9 bases that match TRBD1. The germline V gene encodes CDR1 SGHNT and CDR2 YYREEE (reference sequence). V shed 0 bases, J shed 4 bases, and the junction held 8 bases outside the gene matches. This CDR3 is 17 amino acids long.

The V call is TRBV7-9, the J call TRBJ2-1; 7 bases line up with TRBD1. Trimming removed 5 bases from V and 4 bases from J; junction bases left unmatched: 5. The CDR3 totals 14 residues. Per the germline V gene, CDR1 is SEHNR and CDR2 is FQNEAQ (reference sequence). CDR3 sequence reads: CASSHGDRYNEQFF. The CDR3 bases are TGTGCCAGCAGCCATGGGGACAGATACAATGAGCAGTTCTTC.

On this clone itself: Other nucleotide sequences in the sample specify the same CDR3. The chain is built from TRBV6-1 and TRBJ2-7; D is unclear. Germline V lookup: CDR1 MNHNS, CDR2 SASEGT. The V end lost 2 bases, the J end lost 3 bases, and 5 bases lay between the germline ends. CDR3 length: 12 amino acids. The CDR3 region is CASSESGYEQYF. The CDR3 DNA reads as TGTGCCAGCAGTGAATCAGGCTACGAGCAGTACTTC.

This CDR3 is CASRTVSSYNEQFF. In DNA form, the CDR3 reads TGTGCCAGCAGGACGGTTAGCTCCTACAATGAGCAGTTCTTC. The chain employs TRBV27 and TRBJ2-1; D is uncertain. Germline V CDR1 and CDR2: MNHEY, SMNVEV (reference sequence). The ends were cut back, 6 bases at V and 0 bases at J, with 9 bases in the middle. The CDR3 has 14 amino acids.

This chain uses TRBV18 with TRBJ1-5; D is unclear. The CDR3 totals 13 residues. The V end lost 6 bases, the J end lost 5 bases, and 11 bases lay between the germline ends. CDR1 KGHSH and CDR2 LQKENI come from the germline V gene. The CDR3 loop reads CASSPGWDQPQHF. The CDR3 nucleotides are TGTGCCAGCTCCCCCGGTTGGGATCAGCCCCAGCATTTT.

The sample holds a few counts of this clone. The chain uses TRBV15 and TRBJ2-7; no firm D call. The CDR3 has 16 amino acids. Germline lookup yields CDR1 LNHNV and CDR2 YYDKDF (reference sequence). Trimming pared 0 bases from V and 2 bases from J, leaving 14 bases between. The CDR3 region is CATSRESTGPTYEQYF. Here the CDR3 DNA reads TGTGCCACCAGCAGAGAGTCGACGGGTCCAACCTACGAGCAGTACTTC.

This clone was observed a single time. CDR3 in DNA: TGTGCCAGCAGCCCCGGGACTAGCGGGAGGGAGACCCAGTACTTC. Translated, it gives CASSPGTSGRETQYF. V usage is TRBV7-6 and J usage is TRBJ2-5; 15 nucleotides match TRBD2. Germline V gives CDR1 SGHVS, CDR2 FNYEAQ. The CDR3 length is 15 residues. The V and J ends lost 5 bases and 5 bases, in that order; junction bases with no gene match: 3.

In its sample, this clone was seen once. The V gene is TRBV5-4, the J gene TRBJ2-6; tentatively, D is TRBD1 (6 bases). The germline V gene encodes CDR1 SGHNT and CDR2 YYREEE (reference sequence). Between the trimmed V and J ends, which lost 0 bases and 2 bases, there was a span of 6 bases. This CDR3 spans 15 amino acids. In nucleotides, the CDR3 is TGTGCCAGCAGCTTGGGGACAGCTGGGGCCAACGTCCTGACTTTC. Translation gives CASSLGTAGANVLTF.

CDR3 nucleotides: TGTGCCAGTGTTGGGCTTCAAGAGACCCAGTACTTC. This encodes CASVGLQETQYF. This chain links TRBV11-1 with TRBJ2-5; D uncertain. This CDR3 has 12 amino acids. The germline V gene encodes CDR1 SGHAT and CDR2 FQDESV (reference sequence). The V gene lost 9 bases and the J gene lost 2 bases, with 10 bases spanning the gap.

The chain has TRBV27 and TRBJ2-1; 8 bases match TRBD1. J lost 0 bases, V lost 6 bases, and 7 bases had no gene match. The CDR3 length is 16 residues. Germline CDR1 reads MNHEY; CDR2 reads SMNVEV (reference sequence). In nucleotides, the CDR3 is TGTGCCAGCAGGTCAGGGGGCCCTAGCTCCTACAATGAGCAGTTCTTC. This sequence encodes CASRSGGPSSYNEQFF.

The CDR3 protein is CASSLRDRGNEQFF. The CDR3 DNA reads TGTGCCAGCAGCCTCCGGGACAGGGGAAATGAGCAGTTCTTC. V usage is TRBV5-4 and J usage is TRBJ2-1; 10 positions match TRBD1. This CDR3 comprises 14 residues. Germline CDR1 reads SGHNT; CDR2 reads YYREEE (reference sequence). V lost 4 bases to trimming and J lost 7 bases; unmatched junction nucleotides: 5.

This clone was recorded only once. The gene calls are TRBV2 and TRBJ2-1; 7 bases map to TRBD2. This CDR3 is built from 15 residues. V gave up 5 bases and J gave up 2 bases; unmatched junction bases: 6. In germline, CDR1 is SNHLY, CDR2 FYNNEI. DNA of the CDR3: TGTGCCAGCAGTCTCTCTAGCGGAGCCTACAATGAGCAGTTCTTC. Encoded protein: CASSLSSGAYNEQFF.

V gene TRBV7-2 combines with J gene TRBJ2-7; a weak D match, TRBD1 (7 bases). The length of the CDR3 is 14 residues. Germline V gives CDR1 SGHTA, CDR2 FQGNSA. Trimming shortened V by 4 bases and J by 2 bases, and 12 bases separated the two germline ends. CDR3 sequence: CASSSTGTAYEQYF. CDR3 nucleotide sequence: TGTGCCAGCAGCTCGACAGGGACTGCCTACGAGCAGTACTTC. The full variable domain, completed using reference TRBV7-2 and TRBJ2-7, is GAGVSQSPSNKVTEKGKDVELRCDPISGHTALYWYRQSLGQGLEFLIYFQGNSAPDKSGLPSDRFSAERTGGSVSTLTIQRTQQEDSAVYLCASSSTGTAYEQYFGPGTRLTVT.

This clone has just a few counts. The chain carries TRBV4-1 and TRBJ2-2; D is unresolved. This CDR3 is built from 14 residues. V was shortened by 3 bases and J by 4 bases, with 9 bases between the two germline ends. In germline, CDR1 is MGHRA, CDR2 YSYEKL. The DNA of the CDR3 is TGCGCCAGCAGCCATTTCCTCGGCACCGGGGAGCTGTTTTTT. This gives the protein CASSHFLGTGELFF.

In nucleotides, the CDR3 is TGTGCCAGCAGCAAAGAACGAGCGAACACCGGGGAGCTGTTTTTT. Residues: CASSKERANTGELFF. The chain links TRBV21-1 to TRBJ2-2; the table gives TRBD2 as D, unverified against the DNA. TRBV21-1 is designated a pseudogene. CDR3 length: 15 residues.

This chain links TRBV11-2 with TRBJ2-4; 8 positions agree with TRBD2. Germline-derived CDR1 and CDR2 are SGHAT and FQNNGV. The trim removed 5 bases at V and 8 bases at J, leaving 8 bases unmatched. The CDR3 contains 14 residues. The CDR3 DNA reads as TGTGCCAGCAGCCATAGTTTGCGGGAGGACATTCAGTACTTC. Its translation: CASSHSLREDIQYF.